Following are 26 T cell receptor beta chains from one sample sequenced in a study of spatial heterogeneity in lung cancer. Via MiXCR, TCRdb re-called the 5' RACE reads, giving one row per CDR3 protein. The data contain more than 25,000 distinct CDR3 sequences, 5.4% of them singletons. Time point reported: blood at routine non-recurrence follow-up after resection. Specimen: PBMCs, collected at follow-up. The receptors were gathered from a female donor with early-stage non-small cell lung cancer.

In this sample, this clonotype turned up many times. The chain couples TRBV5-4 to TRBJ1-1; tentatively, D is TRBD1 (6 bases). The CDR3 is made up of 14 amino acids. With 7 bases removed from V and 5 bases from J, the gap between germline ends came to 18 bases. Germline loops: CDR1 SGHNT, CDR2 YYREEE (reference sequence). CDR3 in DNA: TGTGCCAGCTCCAGGGAGGGGGAAAAAACTGAAGCTTTCTTT. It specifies CASSREGEKTEAFF. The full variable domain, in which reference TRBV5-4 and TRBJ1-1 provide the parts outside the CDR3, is ETGVTQSPTHLIKTRGQQVTLRCSSQSGHNTVSWYQQALGQGPQFIFQYYREEENGRGNFPPRFSGLQFPNYSSELNVNALELDDSALYLCASSREGEKTEAFFGQGTRLTVV.

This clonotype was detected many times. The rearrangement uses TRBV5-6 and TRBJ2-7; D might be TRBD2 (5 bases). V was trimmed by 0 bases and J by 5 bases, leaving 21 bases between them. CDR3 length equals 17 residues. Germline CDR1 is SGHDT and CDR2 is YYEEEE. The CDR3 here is CASSLVSLAQSIHEQYF. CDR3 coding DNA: TGTGCCAGCAGCTTGGTATCGCTAGCTCAGAGCATACACGAGCAGTACTTC.

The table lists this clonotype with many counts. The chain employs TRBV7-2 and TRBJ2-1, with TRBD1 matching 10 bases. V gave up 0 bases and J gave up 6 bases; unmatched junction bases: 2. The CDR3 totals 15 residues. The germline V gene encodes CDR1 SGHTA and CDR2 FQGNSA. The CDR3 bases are TGTGCCAGCAGCTTAGCCTGGACAGGGGGCAATGAGCAGTTCTTC. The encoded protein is CASSLAWTGGNEQFF.

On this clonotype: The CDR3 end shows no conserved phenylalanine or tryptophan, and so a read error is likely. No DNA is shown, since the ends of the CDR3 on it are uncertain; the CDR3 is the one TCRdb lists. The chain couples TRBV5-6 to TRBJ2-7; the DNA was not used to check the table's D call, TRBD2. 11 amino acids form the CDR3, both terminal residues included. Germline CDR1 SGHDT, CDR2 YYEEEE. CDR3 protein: CASAAQGPTGP.

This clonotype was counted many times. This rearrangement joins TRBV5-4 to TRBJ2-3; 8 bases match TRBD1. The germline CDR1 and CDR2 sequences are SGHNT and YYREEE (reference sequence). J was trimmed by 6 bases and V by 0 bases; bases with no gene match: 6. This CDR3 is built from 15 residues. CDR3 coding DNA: TGTGCCAGCAGCTTGGGGACAGGGAATGAGGATACGCAGTATTTT. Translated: CASSLGTGNEDTQYF.

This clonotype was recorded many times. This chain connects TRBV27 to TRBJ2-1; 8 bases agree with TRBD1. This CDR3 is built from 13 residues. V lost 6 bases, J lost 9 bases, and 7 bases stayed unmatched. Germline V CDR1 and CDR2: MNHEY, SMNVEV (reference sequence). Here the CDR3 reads CASSWGQDGEQFF. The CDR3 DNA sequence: TGTGCCAGCAGCTGGGGACAGGATGGTGAGCAGTTCTTC.

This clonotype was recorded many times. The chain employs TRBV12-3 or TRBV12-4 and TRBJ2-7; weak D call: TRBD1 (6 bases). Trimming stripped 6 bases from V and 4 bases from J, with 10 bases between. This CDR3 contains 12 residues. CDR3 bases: TGTGCCAGCAGCCCCGGACAGTACGAGCAGTACTTC. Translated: CASSPGQYEQYF.

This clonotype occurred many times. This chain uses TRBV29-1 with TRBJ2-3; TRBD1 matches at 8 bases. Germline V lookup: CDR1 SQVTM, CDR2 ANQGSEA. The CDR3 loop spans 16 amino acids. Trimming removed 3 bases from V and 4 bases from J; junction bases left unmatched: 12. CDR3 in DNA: TGCAGCGTTGAGTTTTTTCTGACAGGGGAAGCAGATACGCAGTATTTT. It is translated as CSVEFFLTGEADTQYF.

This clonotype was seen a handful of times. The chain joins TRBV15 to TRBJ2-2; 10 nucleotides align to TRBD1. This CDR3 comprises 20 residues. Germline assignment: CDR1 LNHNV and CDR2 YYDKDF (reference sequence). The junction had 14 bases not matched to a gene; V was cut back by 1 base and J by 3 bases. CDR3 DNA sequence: TGTGCCACCAGCAGAGGATTGGAGATCTGGGGGACAGGGGACACCGGGGAGCTGTTTTTT. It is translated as CATSRGLEIWGTGDTGELFF.

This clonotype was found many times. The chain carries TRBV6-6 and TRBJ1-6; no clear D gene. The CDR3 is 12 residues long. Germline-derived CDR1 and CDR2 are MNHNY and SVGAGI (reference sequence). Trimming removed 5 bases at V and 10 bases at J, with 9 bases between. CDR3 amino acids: CASSRPNSPLHF. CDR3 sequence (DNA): TGTGCCAGCAGTCGTCCTAACTCACCCCTCCACTTT.

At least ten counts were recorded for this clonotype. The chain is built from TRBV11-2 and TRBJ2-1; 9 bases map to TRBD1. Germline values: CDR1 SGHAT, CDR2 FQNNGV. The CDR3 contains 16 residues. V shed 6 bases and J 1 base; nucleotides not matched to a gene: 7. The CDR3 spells CASSYRGRQSYNEQFF. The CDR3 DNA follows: TGTGCCAGCAGTTACAGGGGGCGGCAATCCTACAATGAGCAGTTCTTC.

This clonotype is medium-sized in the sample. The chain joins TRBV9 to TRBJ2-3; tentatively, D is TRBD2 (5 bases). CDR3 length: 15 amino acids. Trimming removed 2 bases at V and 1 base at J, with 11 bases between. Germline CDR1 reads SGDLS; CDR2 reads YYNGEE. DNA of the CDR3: TGTGCCAGCAGCGTTAGCAGCGGAGGCACAGATACGCAGTATTTT. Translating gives CASSVSSGGTDTQYF. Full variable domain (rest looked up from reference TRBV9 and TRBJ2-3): DSGVTQTPKHLITATGQRVTLRCSPRSGDLSVYWYQQSLDQGLQFLIQYYNGEERAKGNILERFSAQQFPDLHSELNLSSLELGDSALYFCASSVSSGGTDTQYFGPGTRLTVL.

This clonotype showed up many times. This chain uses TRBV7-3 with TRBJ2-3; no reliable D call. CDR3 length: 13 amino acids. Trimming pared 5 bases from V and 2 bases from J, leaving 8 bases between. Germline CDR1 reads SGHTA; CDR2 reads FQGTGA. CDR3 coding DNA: TGTGCCAGCAGCCTCCAGCCCACAGATACGCAGTATTTT. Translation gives CASSLQPTDTQYF.

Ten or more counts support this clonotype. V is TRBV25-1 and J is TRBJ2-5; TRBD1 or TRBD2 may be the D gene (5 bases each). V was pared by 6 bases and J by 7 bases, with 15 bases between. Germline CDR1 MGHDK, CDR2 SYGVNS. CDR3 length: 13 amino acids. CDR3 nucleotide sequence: TGTGCCAGCAGCATCCAGGGAGTTTCGACCCAGTACTTC. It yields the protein CASSIQGVSTQYF.

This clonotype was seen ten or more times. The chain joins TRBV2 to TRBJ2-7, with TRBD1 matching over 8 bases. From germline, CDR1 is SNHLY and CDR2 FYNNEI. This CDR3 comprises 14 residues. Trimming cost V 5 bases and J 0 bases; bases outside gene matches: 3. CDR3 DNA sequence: TGTGCCAGCAGTTCGGACAGGGACTCCTACGAGCAGTACTTC. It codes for CASSSDRDSYEQYF.

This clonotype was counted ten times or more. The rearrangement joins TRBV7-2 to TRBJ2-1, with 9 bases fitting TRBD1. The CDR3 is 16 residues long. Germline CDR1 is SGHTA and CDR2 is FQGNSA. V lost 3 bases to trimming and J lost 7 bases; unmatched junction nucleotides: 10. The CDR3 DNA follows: TGTGCCAGCAGCTTTTCTGGACAGGGGACGAAGAATGAGCAGTTCTTC. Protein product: CASSFSGQGTKNEQFF.

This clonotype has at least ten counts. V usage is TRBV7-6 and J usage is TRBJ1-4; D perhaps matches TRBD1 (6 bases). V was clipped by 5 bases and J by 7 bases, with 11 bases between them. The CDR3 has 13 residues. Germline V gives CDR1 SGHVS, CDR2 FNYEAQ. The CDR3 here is CASSARDIEKLFF. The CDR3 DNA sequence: TGTGCCAGCAGCGCCCGGGACATTGAAAAACTGTTTTTT.

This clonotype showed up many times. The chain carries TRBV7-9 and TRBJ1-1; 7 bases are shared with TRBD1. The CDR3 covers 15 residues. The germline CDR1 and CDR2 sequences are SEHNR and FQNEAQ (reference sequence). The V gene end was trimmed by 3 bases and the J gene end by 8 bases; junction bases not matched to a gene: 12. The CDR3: CASSLSGDRGDEAFF. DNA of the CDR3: TGTGCCAGCAGCTTGAGCGGGGACAGAGGAGACGAAGCTTTCTTT.

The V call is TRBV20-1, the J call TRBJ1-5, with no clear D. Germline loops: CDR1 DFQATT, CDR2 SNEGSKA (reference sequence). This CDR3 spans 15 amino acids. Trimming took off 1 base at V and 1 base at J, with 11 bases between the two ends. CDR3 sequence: CSARVGSLSNQPQHF. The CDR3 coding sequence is TGCAGTGCTAGAGTGGGGAGTTTAAGCAATCAGCCCCAGCATTTT.

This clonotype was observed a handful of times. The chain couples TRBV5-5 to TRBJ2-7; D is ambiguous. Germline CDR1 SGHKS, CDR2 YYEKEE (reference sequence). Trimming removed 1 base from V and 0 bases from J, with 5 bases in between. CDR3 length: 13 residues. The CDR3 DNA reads TGTGCCAGCAGCTTGATCAGCTCCTACGAGCAGTACTTC. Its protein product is CASSLISSYEQYF.

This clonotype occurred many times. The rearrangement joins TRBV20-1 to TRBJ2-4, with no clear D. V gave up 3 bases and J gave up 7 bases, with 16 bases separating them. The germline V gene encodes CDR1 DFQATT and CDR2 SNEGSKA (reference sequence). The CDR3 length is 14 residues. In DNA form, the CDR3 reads TGCAGTGCTAGCTTCTTGAGCCAAGGGAACATTCAGTACTTC. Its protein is CSASFLSQGNIQYF.

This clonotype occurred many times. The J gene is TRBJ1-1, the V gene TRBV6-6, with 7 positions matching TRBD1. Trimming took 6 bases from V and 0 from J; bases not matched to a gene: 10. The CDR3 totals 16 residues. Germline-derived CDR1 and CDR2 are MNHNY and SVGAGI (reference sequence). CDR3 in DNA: TGTGCCAGCAGAAGGGACAGCTCCTCCATGAACACTGAAGCTTTCTTT. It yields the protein CASRRDSSSMNTEAFF.

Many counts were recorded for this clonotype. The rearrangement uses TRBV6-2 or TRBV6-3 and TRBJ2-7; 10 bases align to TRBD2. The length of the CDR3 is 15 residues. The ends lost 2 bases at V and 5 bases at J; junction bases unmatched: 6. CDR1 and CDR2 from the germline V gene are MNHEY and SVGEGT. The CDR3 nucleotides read TGTGCCAGCAGTTACGGGGCTAGCGGGAGTAACGAGCAGTACTTC. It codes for CASSYGASGSNEQYF.

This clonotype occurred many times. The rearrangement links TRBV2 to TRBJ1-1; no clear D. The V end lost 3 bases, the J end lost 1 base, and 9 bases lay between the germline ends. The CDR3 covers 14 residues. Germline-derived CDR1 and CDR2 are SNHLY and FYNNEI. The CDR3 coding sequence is TGTGCCAGCAGTGACCCCGACACGAACACTGAAGCTTTCTTT. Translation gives CASSDPDTNTEAFF. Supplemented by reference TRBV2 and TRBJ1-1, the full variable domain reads EPEVTQTPSHQVTQMGQEVILRCVPISNHLYFYWYRQILGQKVEFLVSFYNNEISEKSEIFDDQFSVERPDGSNFTLKIRSTKLEDSAMYFCASSDPDTNTEAFFGQGTRLTVV.

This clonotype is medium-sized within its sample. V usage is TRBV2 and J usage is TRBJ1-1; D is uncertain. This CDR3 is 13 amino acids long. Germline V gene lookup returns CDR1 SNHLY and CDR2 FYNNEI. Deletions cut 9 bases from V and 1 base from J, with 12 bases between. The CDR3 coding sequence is TGTGCCAGTAAATCTCAGCCGAACACTGAAGCTTTCTTT. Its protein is CASKSQPNTEAFF.

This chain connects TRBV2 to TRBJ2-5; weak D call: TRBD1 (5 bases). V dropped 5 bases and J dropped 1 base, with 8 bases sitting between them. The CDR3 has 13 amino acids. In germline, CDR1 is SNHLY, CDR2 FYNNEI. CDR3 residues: CASSSDSQETQYF. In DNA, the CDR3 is TGTGCCAGCAGTAGCGACAGCCAAGAGACCCAGTACTTC.